The next 29 T cell receptor beta chains were all read from a single sample in a study of blood T cell repertoires in COVID-19 (dated by TCRdb to about 2020). The protocol used for the library was the immunoSEQ multiplex PCR assay. TCRdb's version of the immuneACCESS table is confined to in-frame rearrangements and falls short of the full clone set. An unresolved V gene accounts for under half of the shortfall where checked; the remainder is of unknown origin. The sample table shows 130,000 to 150,000 clones, and approximately 84% are seen once. The ten largest account for approximately 4.6% of the sample. Sample: peripheral blood. Receptor source: a human donor in a cohort sampled during active COVID-19.

CDR3 loop: CASLGGDTQYF. CDR3 DNA: TGTGCCAGTCTAGGGGGAGATACGCAGTATTTT. The chain recombines TRBV5-4 with TRBJ2-3; the D gene is possibly TRBD1 (6 bases). Germline lookup yields CDR1 SGHNT and CDR2 YYREEE (reference sequence). V shed 8 bases and J shed 5 bases, with 9 bases lying between them. There are 11 residues in the CDR3.

The rearrangement uses TRBV5-8 and TRBJ2-1; perhaps TRBD2 as D (6 bases). Germline V gene data show CDR1 as SGHTS and CDR2 as YDEGEE. V lost 0 bases and J lost 3, with 13 bases in between. The CDR3 has 16 amino acids. CDR3 bases: TGTGCCAGCAGCTTGGCTCGGGGGTTTCTCTACAATGAGCAGTTCTTC. Its protein is CASSLARGFLYNEQFF.

The rearrangement links TRBV6-1 to TRBJ1-1, with D perhaps TRBD1 (5 bases). The V gene's germline CDR1 is MNHNS and CDR2 SASEGT. This CDR3 spans 14 amino acids. The V gene lost 0 bases and the J gene lost 6 bases, with 11 bases spanning the gap. This chain's CDR3 is CASSEAQGTAEAFF. The CDR3 DNA reads as TGTGCCAGCAGTGAAGCGCAGGGTACGGCTGAAGCTTTCTTT.

This chain joins TRBV6-5 and TRBJ2-7; tentative D call: TRBD1 (5 bases). The CDR3 consists of 14 residues. Germline CDR1 reads MNHEY; CDR2 reads SVGAGI. The ends were cut back, 7 bases at V and 2 bases at J, with 15 bases in the middle. Here the CDR3 DNA reads TGTGCCAGCACCACGGCCCAGGGCCCCTACGAGCAGTACTTC. Protein: CASTTAQGPYEQYF.

The chain links TRBV6-1 to TRBJ1-6; a weak D match, TRBD1 (5 bases). Trimming pared 3 bases from V and 6 bases from J, leaving 9 bases between. Germline V gene data show CDR1 as MNHNS and CDR2 as SASEGT. This CDR3 region has 14 residues. In DNA form, the CDR3 reads TGTGCCAGCAGTGACAGGGAATTTAATTCACCCCTCCACTTT. This gives the protein CASSDREFNSPLHF.

The V call is TRBV15, the J call TRBJ2-3; no reliable D call. From germline, CDR1 is LNHNV and CDR2 YYDKDF (reference sequence). The CDR3 runs 14 residues. Trimming took off 0 bases at V and 2 bases at J, with 6 bases between the two ends. The CDR3: CATSRDPLTDTQYF. CDR3 bases: TGTGCCACCAGCAGAGACCCCCTCACAGATACGCAGTATTTT. Drawing the rest from reference TRBV15 and TRBJ2-3, the complete variable domain is DAMVIQNPRYQVTQFGKPVTLSCSQTLNHNVMYWYQQKSSQAPKLLFHYYDKDFNNEADTPDNFQSRRPNTSFCFLDIRSPGLGDTAMYLCATSRDPLTDTQYFGPGTRLTVL.

This clone was observed once. The genes are TRBV5-4 and TRBJ2-3; 10 nucleotides line up with TRBD1. The CDR3 length is 14 residues. The germline V gene has CDR1 SGHNT and CDR2 YYREEE (reference sequence). Unmatched junction bases numbered 1, after V lost 3 bases and J lost 3 bases. The DNA for the CDR3 is TGTGCCAGCAGCTCGGACAGGGGGACAGATACGCAGTATTTT. Its translation is CASSSDRGTDTQYF.

The V gene is TRBV7-2, the J gene TRBJ1-2; a possible D gene is TRBD1 (6 bases). Germline V CDR1 and CDR2: SGHTA, FQGNSA. V was pared by 5 bases and J by 8 bases, with 18 bases between. The CDR3 has 14 amino acids. In DNA form, the CDR3 reads TGTGCCAGCAGCCAAAATACAGGGATTGAGGGCTACACCTTC. Translated: CASSQNTGIEGYTF.

The gene calls are TRBV3-1 (or the pseudogene TRBV3-2) and TRBJ1-5; TRBD1 aligns across 7 bases. From germline, CDR1 is LGHDT and CDR2 YNNKEL (reference sequence). Trimming removed 1 base from V and 8 bases from J; junction bases left unmatched: 11. The CDR3 loop spans 16 amino acids. CDR3 DNA sequence: TGTGCCAGCAGCCAAGGCGGGACAGAGCCGCTCGAGCCCCAGCATTTT. The encoded protein is CASSQGGTEPLEPQHF.

A single count supports this clone. This chain uses TRBV6-5 with TRBJ2-2; 8 bases map to TRBD1. The CDR3 is 15 amino acids. The ends lost 4 bases at V and 5 bases at J; junction bases unmatched: 6. Germline CDR1 reads MNHEY; CDR2 reads SVGAGI. The DNA for the CDR3 is TGTGCCAGCAGTTCTGAGACAGGGGTGACCGGGGAGCTGTTTTTT. Protein product: CASSSETGVTGELFF.

In this sample, this clone turned up once. The chain carries TRBV12-3 or TRBV12-4 and TRBJ1-4; D perhaps matches TRBD1 (5 bases). V shed 7 bases and J shed 8 bases, with 14 bases lying between them. The CDR3 is made up of 13 amino acids. CDR3 sequence: CASTPGRGEKLFF. The CDR3 DNA follows: TGTGCCAGCACTCCAGGAAGGGGAGAAAAACTGTTTTTT.

In this sample, this clone turned up once. The CDR3: CASSSSSAEADTQYF. CDR3 nucleotides: TGTGCCAGCAGCTCTTCTAGCGCGGAGGCAGATACGCAGTATTTT. This chain uses TRBV7-9 with TRBJ2-3; possible D gene TRBD2, 6 bases. Per the germline V gene, CDR1 is SEHNR and CDR2 is FQNEAQ (reference sequence). V was pared by 4 bases and J by 4 bases, with 15 bases between. The CDR3 is 15 amino acids.

J is TRBJ1-2 and V is TRBV5-1; D might be TRBD1 (5 bases). This CDR3 contains 14 residues. V lost 0 bases to trimming and J lost 8 bases, with 14 bases between them. Germline lookup yields CDR1 SGHRS and CDR2 YFSETQ. The CDR3 bases are TGCGCCAGCAGCTTGGATGCGCAGGGAGGGGGCTACACCTTC. This gives the protein CASSLDAQGGGYTF.

This clone was seen once. The chain is built from TRBV5-4 and TRBJ2-7; the match to TRBD2 covers 9 bases. The CDR3 consists of 14 residues. V was pared by 4 bases and J by 2 bases, with 4 bases of the junction left unmatched. Germline lookup yields CDR1 SGHNT and CDR2 YYREEE (reference sequence). The CDR3, as DNA: TGTGCCAGCAGCATGAGCGGGGGGACCTACGAGCAGTACTTC. Protein product: CASSMSGGTYEQYF.

The genes are TRBV6-4 and TRBJ2-3, with 7 bases that match TRBD2. The CDR3 contains 13 residues. V trimming: 6 bases; J trimming: 4 bases; junction bases outside the gene matches: 4. Germline assignment: CDR1 MRHNA and CDR2 SNTAGT. In nucleotides, the CDR3 is TGTGCCAGCAGCCGGGACTACTCAGATACGCAGTATTTT. Amino acids: CASSRDYSDTQYF.

This clone was found once. This sequence joins TRBV6-4 and TRBJ2-1, with TRBD2 matching over 8 bases. V was pared by 0 bases and J by 7 bases, with 8 bases of the junction left unmatched. This CDR3 spans 16 amino acids. Per the germline V gene, CDR1 is MRHNA and CDR2 is SNTAGT. The CDR3 here is CASSDSRGAGRNEQFF. Here the CDR3 DNA reads TGTGCCAGCAGTGACTCGCGGGGGGCAGGGAGGAATGAGCAGTTCTTC.

This chain links TRBV9 with TRBJ2-5, with 11 nucleotides matching TRBD2. This CDR3 has 19 residues. Germline V gene lookup returns CDR1 SGDLS and CDR2 YYNGEE. With 0 bases clipped from V and 4 bases from J, the junction kept 14 bases outside the gene matches. The CDR3 here is CASSVGTPVLAGGGETQYF. CDR3 nucleotides: TGTGCCAGCAGCGTAGGCACCCCCGTTCTAGCGGGGGGCGGAGAGACCCAGTACTTC.

V usage is TRBV30 and J usage is TRBJ2-5; 8 nucleotides match TRBD2. J gave up 5 bases and V 0 bases, and 8 bases lay outside the gene matches. This CDR3 spans 15 amino acids. Germline V gene data show CDR1 as GTSNPN and CDR2 as SVGIG (reference sequence). The CDR3 loop is CAWSVPREGVETQYF. The DNA for the CDR3 is TGTGCCTGGAGTGTCCCACGGGAGGGCGTTGAGACCCAGTACTTC.

This clone appeared once. J is TRBJ2-2 and V is TRBV11-2; perhaps TRBD1 as D (6 bases). This CDR3 region has 15 residues. Trimming took off 4 bases at V and 4 bases at J, with 13 bases between the two ends. Germline CDR1 and CDR2: SGHAT and FQNNGV. The CDR3 protein is CASSSSLGATGELFF. The CDR3 bases are TGTGCCAGCAGCTCTTCTCTGGGGGCCACCGGGGAGCTGTTTTTT.

The chain recombines TRBV19 with TRBJ1-1, with 7 bases matching TRBD1. This CDR3 is 18 amino acids long. Germline CDR1 and CDR2: LNHDA and SQIVND (reference sequence). J gave up 3 bases and V 6 bases, and 19 bases lay outside the gene matches. As DNA, the CDR3 is TGTGCCAGTAGCAGATCCCGACAGGGCCTGTGGGTCGACACTGAAGCTTTCTTT. It is translated as CASSRSRQGLWVDTEAFF.

The chain joins TRBV11-1 to TRBJ1-1; D ambiguous. This CDR3 is 15 amino acids long. With 4 bases removed from V and 0 bases from J, the gap between germline ends came to 12 bases. Germline V gives CDR1 SGHAT, CDR2 FQDESV (reference sequence). The CDR3 DNA is TGTGCCAGCAGCTCTGGCCCTCTCATGAACACTGAAGCTTTCTTT. Amino acids: CASSSGPLMNTEAFF.

The V gene is TRBV5-1, the J gene TRBJ2-1; a weak D match, TRBD2 (6 bases). CDR1 SGHRS and CDR2 YFSETQ come from the germline V gene. This CDR3 spans 15 amino acids. V was pared by 4 bases and J by 3 bases, with 14 bases between. Here the CDR3 reads CASSDRDSGYNEQFF. CDR3 sequence (DNA): TGCGCCAGCAGCGACCGGGACTCAGGCTACAATGAGCAGTTCTTC.

The chain carries TRBV27 and TRBJ2-1; TRBD2 is a possible D gene (7 bases). The germline CDR1 and CDR2 sequences are MNHEY and SMNVEV (reference sequence). The CDR3 has 15 amino acids. The germline V and J ends were trimmed by 1 base and 12 bases, with 19 bases remaining between them. CDR3 DNA: TGTGCCAGCAGTTTATTGGGGGGGCCTTTTGGATTGCAGTTCTTC. It encodes CASSLLGGPFGLQFF.

The chain links TRBV19 to TRBJ2-1, with 8 bases lining up with TRBD1. Trimming at V came to 7 bases and at J to 3 bases, leaving 14 bases not matched to a gene. Germline values: CDR1 LNHDA, CDR2 SQIVND (reference sequence). The CDR3 is 17 residues long. The CDR3 region is CASKARTGTGDYNEQFF. The CDR3 bases are TGTGCCAGTAAGGCCCGAACCGGGACAGGAGACTACAATGAGCAGTTCTTC. The full variable domain, completed using reference TRBV19 and TRBJ2-1, is DGGITQSPKYLFRKEGQNVTLSCEQNLNHDAMYWYRQDPGQGLRLIYYSQIVNDFQKGDIAEGYSVSREKKESFPLTVTSAQKNPTAFYLCASKARTGTGDYNEQFFGPGTRLTVL.

The chain combines TRBV2 with TRBJ2-3; 10 bases agree with TRBD2. CDR3 length: 17 residues. J lost 0 bases, V lost 5 bases, and 8 bases had no gene match. Germline values: CDR1 SNHLY, CDR2 FYNNEI. The CDR3 region is CASSLVAGGSSTDTQYF. The CDR3 DNA is TGTGCCAGCAGTTTGGTAGCGGGAGGTTCTAGCACAGATACGCAGTATTTT.

V is TRBV12-5 and J is TRBJ1-2, with D possibly matching TRBD1 (5 bases). V lost 5 bases, J lost 6 bases, and 7 bases lay in between. The germline gives CDR1 LGHNT, CDR2 FRNRAP. The CDR3 spans 11 residues. The CDR3 here is CASGPGDGYTF. CDR3 DNA: TGTGCTAGTGGTCCGGGGGATGGCTACACCTTC.

The chain carries TRBV29-1 and TRBJ2-5; TRBD2 matches at 8 bases. The CDR3 has 14 residues. Germline V CDR1 and CDR2: SQVTM, ANQGSEA. J gave up 3 bases and V 2 bases, and 5 bases lay outside the gene matches. As DNA, the CDR3 is TGCAGCGTTGAACGAGGGACTAGAGAAGAGACCCAGTACTTC. Amino acids: CSVERGTREETQYF.

This clone showed up just once. J is TRBJ1-1 and V is TRBV4-1; D not resolved. The length of the CDR3 is 17 residues. The germline V gene encodes CDR1 MGHRA and CDR2 YSYEKL. The ends were cut back, 1 base at V and 0 bases at J, with 15 bases in the middle. The CDR3 protein is CASSQGRPGPLNTEAFF. CDR3 sequence (DNA): TGCGCCAGCAGCCAAGGCCGACCAGGCCCTCTGAACACTGAAGCTTTCTTT.

V gene TRBV6-5 combines with J gene TRBJ1-1; unclear D gene. Per germline, CDR1 MNHEY and CDR2 SVGAGI. The V gene lost 3 bases and the J gene lost 0 bases, with 11 bases spanning the gap. This CDR3 comprises 15 residues. The CDR3 region is CASSYVPGLNTEAFF. In nucleotides, the CDR3 is TGTGCCAGCAGTTATGTACCGGGATTGAACACTGAAGCTTTCTTT.